The present T cell receptor beta chain was sequenced within a study of blood T cell repertoires in COVID-19. Study information: COVID-19 samples from acute and convalescent phases originated in the United States, Italy and Spain. T cells, B-cell-depleted T cells, or PBMCs provided the cDNA or gDNA that served as material.

This CDR3 spans 15 amino acids. Germline V CDR1 and CDR2: SQVTM, ANQGSEA. V lost 6 bases to trimming and J lost 0 bases, with 15 bases between them. Authors' methods: Cell counts per sample came from amplifying reference gene primers. Profiled with immunoSEQ multiplex PCR; TCRdb holds only in-frame clones, not every one. That table supplies the V and J calls and clone size; D and trimming were determined from the DNA. The sample yields about 160,000 clones, about 77% seen once. This clone was seen a handful of times. The sample was peripheral blood. The origin of this receptor is a woman older than 75 with acute or convalescent COVID-19. The rearrangement uses TRBV29-1 and TRBJ1-5, with D possibly matching TRBD1 (5 bases). The CDR3 region is CSVSAGRGSNQPQHF. The CDR3 coding sequence is TGCAGCGTATCCGCAGGGAGGGGTAGCAATCAGCCCCAGCATTTT.